This T cell receptor beta chain was identified in a study of PD-1 blockade in mismatch repair-deficient tumors. The wider study: Patients had approximately 12 mismatch repair-deficient cancer types and were previously treated and progressing.

The V gene's germline CDR1 is SGHAT and CDR2 FQDESV (reference sequence). With 0 bases clipped from V and 3 bases from J, the junction kept 9 bases outside the gene matches. The CDR3 extends over 17 amino acids. Generated by immunoSEQ multiplex PCR, the TCRdb table keeps only in-frame clones and is missing some. This sample carries 85,000 to 130,000 clones, 82% of them seen once, and the ten largest clones take approximately 6.5%. This TCR was sampled from an adult with mismatch repair-deficient cancer. The input for sequencing was peripheral blood, taken roughly 35 weeks after starting pembrolizumab. The chain employs TRBV11-1 and TRBJ2-3; 7 bases match TRBD2. DNA for the CDR3: TGTGCCAGCAGCTTAGCGGGAGGGCCTGGTGGAACAGATACGCAGTATTTT. Its translation: CASSLAGGPGGTDTQYF.